These 27 T cell receptor beta chains were sequenced from one sample in a study of T cell responses to AZD1222 COVID-19 vaccine. Measured with immunoSEQ multiplex PCR; TCRdb has only the in-frame clones, and not every one. The sample has about 150,000 clones; about 90% are singletons. Sequencing was performed on peripheral blood, taken on day 0 of AZD1222 vaccination. The receptor source for this set is an adult in good health.

In its sample, this clone was seen a few times. The CDR3 sequence: CASRDDTEAFF. CDR3 coding DNA: TGTGCCAGCCGGGACGACACTGAAGCTTTCTTT. This chain connects TRBV27 to TRBJ1-1; perhaps TRBD1 as D (5 bases). Trimming took 8 bases from V and 3 from J, leaving 7 bases between them. From germline, CDR1 is MNHEY and CDR2 SMNVEV (reference sequence). The length of the CDR3 is 11 residues.

V and J are TRBV29-1 and TRBJ2-1; TRBD2 aligns across 14 bases. Germline V lookup: CDR1 SQVTM, CDR2 ANQGSEA. The CDR3 is 17 residues long. Trimming took 5 bases from V and 5 from J; bases not matched to a gene: 11. The chain's CDR3 is CSVPTSGRVGPHNEQFF. CDR3 DNA sequence: TGCAGCGTTCCGACTAGCGGGAGGGTTGGTCCCCACAATGAGCAGTTCTTC.

This rearrangement joins TRBV20-1 to TRBJ1-5; the D gene is possibly TRBD1 (5 bases). This CDR3 comprises 13 residues. V was pared by 3 bases and J by 7 bases, with 13 bases between. Germline values: CDR1 DFQATT, CDR2 SNEGSKA (reference sequence). The CDR3 here is CSASGAPGQPQHF. Here the CDR3 DNA reads TGCAGTGCTAGTGGGGCCCCTGGGCAGCCCCAGCATTTT.

This clone was seen a handful of times. This chain joins TRBV5-4 and TRBJ2-1; D unresolved. This CDR3 spans 13 amino acids. Trimming stripped 3 bases from V and 6 bases from J, with 10 bases between. CDR1 and CDR2 (germline): SGHNT, YYREEE (reference sequence). The CDR3 loop reads CASSSQASNEQFF. The CDR3 bases are TGTGCCAGCAGCTCTCAGGCCTCCAATGAGCAGTTCTTC.

The gene calls are TRBV15 and TRBJ1-3; D is unresolved. There are 16 residues in the CDR3. Looked up from germline, CDR1 is LNHNV and CDR2 is YYDKDF (reference sequence). Trimming took off 6 bases at V and 0 bases at J, with 15 bases between the two ends. The CDR3 DNA reads TGTGCCACCAGTCTAAGACCGGTGATCTCTGGAAACACCATATATTTT. This encodes CATSLRPVISGNTIYF.

This sequence joins TRBV10-2 and TRBJ2-3; possibly TRBD2 for D (6 bases). The CDR3 consists of 15 residues. CDR1 WSHSY and CDR2 SAAADI come from the germline V gene. V dropped 2 bases and J dropped 5 bases, with 14 bases sitting between them. The CDR3 DNA sequence: TGCGCCAGCAGTGAGGCGTCGGGAGTTGGAGATACGCAGTATTTT. Translated, it gives CASSEASGVGDTQYF.

The rearrangement links TRBV11-2 to TRBJ1-1, with 9 bases identical to TRBD1. The CDR3 has 14 amino acids. Germline V lookup: CDR1 SGHAT, CDR2 FQNNGV. Trimming cost V 3 bases and J 6 bases; bases outside gene matches: 5. CDR3 nucleotides: TGTGCCAGCAGCTTTCCGGGACAGGGTGCTGAAGCTTTCTTT. It yields the protein CASSFPGQGAEAFF.

This clone has just a few counts. At one of its ends the junction is not consistent with the germline gene, which may arise from a read error. V usage is TRBV6-6 and J usage is TRBJ2-3; D might be TRBD1 (5 bases). Germline V gene lookup returns CDR1 MNHNY and CDR2 SVGAGI (reference sequence). This CDR3 comprises 15 residues. The CDR3 spells CASRYSQGGPDTQYF. DNA of the CDR3: TGTGCCAGCAGATACTCCCAGGGTGGTCCAGATACGCAGTATTTT.

The chain carries TRBV18 and TRBJ1-1; D is unresolved. This CDR3 contains 11 residues. Trimming left V 3 bases short and J 10 bases short, with 9 bases between. Germline V gene lookup returns CDR1 KGHSH and CDR2 LQKENI. CDR3 protein: CASSPGVGAFF. The DNA for the CDR3 is TGTGCCAGCTCACCTGGGGTAGGAGCTTTCTTT. Looking up the rest from reference TRBV18 and TRBJ1-1 gives the full variable domain: NAGVMQNPRHLVRRRGQEARLRCSPMKGHSHVYWYRQLPEEGLKFMVYLQKENIIDESGMPKERFSAEFPKEGPSILRIQQVVRGDSAAYFCASSPGVGAFFGQGTRLTVV.

The CDR3 sequence is CAISGTHNQPQHF. In DNA, the CDR3 is TGTGCCATCAGTGGGACTCACAATCAGCCCCAGCATTTT. The V and J genes are TRBV10-3 and TRBJ1-5, with no clear D. Trimming cost V 4 bases and J 3 bases, with 7 bases left between them. This CDR3 is built from 13 residues. The germline V gene encodes CDR1 ENHRY and CDR2 SYGVKD.

The chain couples TRBV7-8 to TRBJ1-1; D uncertain. Trimming shortened V by 5 bases and J by 7 bases, and 2 bases separated the two germline ends. Germline lookup yields CDR1 SGHVS and CDR2 FQNEAQ. CDR3 size: 9 residues. This CDR3 reads CASSLEAFF. The CDR3, as DNA: TGTGCCAGCAGCCTTGAAGCTTTCTTT.

This chain connects TRBV19 to TRBJ2-7; TRBD1 matches 9 bases. The CDR3 spans 14 residues. Germline V gene data show CDR1 as LNHDA and CDR2 as SQIVND (reference sequence). With V trimmed by 10 bases and J by 2 bases, 9 bases remained unmatched. The CDR3 region is CATYPGTGPYEQYF. CDR3 bases: TGTGCCACCTACCCCGGGACAGGGCCCTACGAGCAGTACTTC.

This clone appeared once. In DNA form, the CDR3 reads TGTGCCACCAGTGATCCGAGCGGGGGAAATCAGCCCCAGCATTTT. It encodes CATSDPSGGNQPQHF. This chain connects TRBV24-1 to TRBJ1-5; a possible D gene is TRBD1 (5 bases). Germline V CDR1 and CDR2: KGHDR, SFDVKD. The CDR3 has 15 amino acids. The V end was cut by 3 bases, the J end by 4 bases, with 12 bases between.

This clone occurred once. The chain employs TRBV28 and TRBJ1-3, with D maybe TRBD1 (6 bases). Germline values: CDR1 MDHEN, CDR2 SYDVKM. The CDR3 totals 14 residues. Between the trimmed V and J ends, which lost 6 bases and 5 bases, there was a span of 14 bases. The CDR3 coding sequence is TGTGCCAGCAGCCTCCAGGGGAACCGAAACACCATATATTTT. This encodes CASSLQGNRNTIYF.

The V call is TRBV9, the J call TRBJ2-1, with D perhaps TRBD1 (7 bases). The CDR3 is made up of 14 amino acids. In germline, CDR1 is SGDLS, CDR2 YYNGEE. The V gene lost 3 bases and the J gene lost 5 bases, with 12 bases spanning the gap. The CDR3 loop reads CASSAGGQNNEQFF. The CDR3 nucleotides are TGTGCCAGCAGCGCAGGGGGGCAGAACAATGAGCAGTTCTTC.

The chain's CDR3 is CASRHSDQETQYF. CDR3 sequence (DNA): TGTGCCAGCAGACACAGCGACCAAGAGACCCAGTACTTC. V usage is TRBV7-9 and J usage is TRBJ2-5; the D is unclear. The CDR3 length is 13 residues. Trimming pared 6 bases from V and 0 bases from J, leaving 8 bases between. Germline CDR1 is SEHNR and CDR2 is FQNEAQ (reference sequence).

V and J are TRBV7-6 and TRBJ2-7; 11 bases agree with TRBD2. In germline, CDR1 is SGHVS, CDR2 FNYEAQ. V shed 0 bases, J shed 6 bases, and the junction held 7 bases outside the gene matches. The CDR3 spans 16 residues. DNA for the CDR3: TGTGCCAGCAGCTTAGCGTCGGCTAGCGGGAGGCTCGAGCAGTACTTC. This encodes CASSLASASGRLEQYF.

The rearrangement joins TRBV10-3 to TRBJ2-3, with a possible D match to TRBD1 (8 bases). The CDR3 contains 15 residues. V was cut by 10 bases and J by 2 bases, with 19 bases left in between. Germline values: CDR1 ENHRY, CDR2 SYGVKD. In DNA, the CDR3 is TGTGCCACCACCTGGACAGGGACTAACACAGATACGCAGTATTTT. Protein sequence: CATTWTGTNTDTQYF.

The genes are TRBV5-1 and TRBJ1-1; the D is unclear. With 5 bases removed from V and 3 bases from J, the gap between germline ends came to 14 bases. This CDR3 contains 14 residues. Germline CDR1 SGHRS, CDR2 YFSETQ. CDR3 region: CASSPDASDTEAFF. For the CDR3, the DNA is TGCGCCAGCAGTCCAGACGCTTCGGACACTGAAGCTTTCTTT.

The DNA of the CDR3 is TGTGCCAGCAGCTTCGAGGGGACCGAGCAGTACTTC. Amino acid sequence: CASSFEGTEQYF. The chain joins TRBV7-3 to TRBJ2-7; possibly TRBD1 or TRBD2 for D (5 bases each). The CDR3 loop spans 12 amino acids. With 3 bases removed from V and 6 bases from J, the gap between germline ends came to 9 bases. The germline V gene encodes CDR1 SGHTA and CDR2 FQGTGA.

The CDR3 region is CASIPPDRNYGYTF. Here the CDR3 DNA reads TGTGCCAGCATTCCGCCGGACAGAAACTATGGCTACACCTTC. The chain combines TRBV28 with TRBJ1-2, with D tentatively TRBD1 (6 bases). In germline, CDR1 is MDHEN, CDR2 SYDVKM. The germline V and J ends were trimmed by 7 bases and 2 bases, with 14 bases remaining between them. The CDR3 totals 14 residues.

As for this clone: Mismatch with germline at one junction end may stem from a read error. J is TRBJ1-3 and V is TRBV2; D might be TRBD1 (6 bases). The germline V gene has CDR1 SNHLY and CDR2 FYNNEI. The CDR3 sequence is 11 residues long. CDR3 DNA: TGTGCCAGCAGGGAAGGGGGCACCATATATTTT. This sequence encodes CASREGGTIYF.

The chain couples TRBV11-2 to TRBJ2-1, with no clear D. Trimming cost V 4 bases and J 4 bases, with 14 bases left between them. Germline CDR1 is SGHAT and CDR2 is FQNNGV. The CDR3 is 15 residues long. In DNA form, the CDR3 reads TGTGCCAGCAGCTCAGAATCCCTAGGATACAATGAGCAGTTCTTC. Its protein is CASSSESLGYNEQFF. The complete variable domain, with remaining parts taken from reference TRBV11-2 and TRBJ2-1, reads EAGVAQSPRYKIIEKRQSVAFWCNPISGHATLYWYQQILGQGPKLLIQFQNNGVVDDSQLPKDRFSAERLKGVDSTLKIQPAKLEDSAVYLCASSSESLGYNEQFFGPGTRLTVL.

This rearrangement joins TRBV7-8 to TRBJ1-1; 8 nucleotides match TRBD1. This CDR3 is built from 15 residues. Per the germline V gene, CDR1 is SGHVS and CDR2 is FQNEAQ. V shed 1 base, J shed 5 bases, and the junction held 6 bases outside the gene matches. This CDR3 reads CASSLVGQGGTEAFF. The CDR3 nucleotides read TGTGCCAGCAGCTTAGTAGGACAGGGAGGAACTGAAGCTTTCTTT.

The chain recombines TRBV7-2 with TRBJ2-7, with 13 bases that match TRBD2. The CDR3 is 18 amino acids. Germline V gives CDR1 SGHTA, CDR2 FQGNSA. J lost 0 bases, V lost 3 bases, and 8 bases had no gene match. Written as DNA, the CDR3 is TGTGCCAGCAGCTTGAGGACTAGCGGGAGCGGTAGCTCCTACGAGCAGTACTTC. As protein: CASSLRTSGSGSSYEQYF.

About this clone: Distinct nucleotide sequences in the sample also encode this CDR3. The chain is built from TRBV10-3 and TRBJ2-5; the D gene is possibly TRBD1 (6 bases). CDR1 and CDR2 from the germline V gene are ENHRY and SYGVKD. Trimming pared 3 bases from V and 2 bases from J, leaving 7 bases between. This CDR3 comprises 13 residues. This CDR3 reads CAISDRGQETQYF. In nucleotides, the CDR3 is TGTGCCATCAGTGACAGGGGACAAGAGACCCAGTACTTC.

The V gene is TRBV18, the J gene TRBJ1-5, with D possibly TRBD1 on 6 matching bases. CDR3 length: 16 residues. The V end was cut by 3 bases, the J end by 0 bases, with 12 bases between. Germline V gene lookup returns CDR1 KGHSH and CDR2 LQKENI. CDR3 sequence reads: CASSPVRGPSNQPQHF. The CDR3 DNA reads as TGTGCCAGCTCACCGGTCAGGGGCCCTAGCAATCAGCCCCAGCATTTT.